Presented here are 4 T cell receptor beta chains from one specimen sequenced in a study of cytomegalovirus exposure and HLA in healthy donors (TCRdb year 2017). Library preparation was by the immunoSEQ multiplex PCR assay. For the multiplex PCR, a mixture combining 60 forward primers for TCR Vbeta segments and 13 reverse primers for TCR Jbeta segments was used. As stored in TCRdb, this immuneACCESS dataset retains in-frame rearrangements with V and J assigned. A fraction of the clones does not appear; measured against another copy, unresolved V genes explain less than half of the discrepancy, and the remainder lacks a known reason. This sample lists some 120,000 clones; roughly 79% were detected once. Roughly 2.2% of the sample goes to the ten largest clones. Specimen: PBMCs. The receptor source for this set is a woman aged 40-49 years in good health and CMV-seronegative.

This chain connects TRBV27 to TRBJ2-7; tentatively, D is TRBD1 (6 bases). Per the germline V gene, CDR1 is MNHEY and CDR2 is SMNVEV (reference sequence). V was shortened by 6 bases and J by 1 base, with 16 bases between the two germline ends. This CDR3 has 15 residues. The CDR3 loop is CASRKVGAGSYEQYF. Written as DNA, the CDR3 is TGTGCCAGCAGGAAGGTGGGGGCCGGGTCCTACGAGCAGTACTTC.

The chain employs TRBV4-1 and TRBJ2-7, with 9 bases aligning to TRBD2. The CDR3 sequence is 18 residues long. The ends lost 0 bases at V and 6 bases at J; junction bases unmatched: 15. Germline loops: CDR1 MGHRA, CDR2 YSYEKL. CDR3 residues: CASSQDHPRRGGLFEQYF. The CDR3 nucleotides are TGCGCCAGCAGCCAAGATCATCCGCGGCGGGGGGGCTTGTTCGAGCAGTACTTC.

This clone was recorded a few times. The chain links TRBV9 to TRBJ1-1, with D tentatively TRBD1 (6 bases). Germline V gene sequence: CDR1 SGDLS, CDR2 YYNGEE. With 3 bases removed from V and 1 base from J, the gap between germline ends came to 7 bases. CDR3 length: 13 amino acids. CDR3 protein: CASSARGNTEAFF. The CDR3 region has the DNA TGTGCCAGCAGCGCCAGGGGGAACACTGAAGCTTTCTTT. Full variable domain (remainder filled in from reference TRBV9 and TRBJ1-1): DSGVTQTPKHLITATGQRVTLRCSPRSGDLSVYWYQQSLDQGLQFLIQYYNGEERAKGNILERFSAQQFPDLHSELNLSSLELGDSALYFCASSARGNTEAFFGQGTRLTVV.

The chain is built from TRBV4-1 and TRBJ1-1; D is possibly TRBD1 (6 bases). This CDR3 is built from 15 residues. Per germline, CDR1 MGHRA and CDR2 YSYEKL. V gave up 4 bases and J gave up 0 bases, with 12 bases separating them. In DNA, the CDR3 is TGCGCCAGCAGCCGGTCACCAGGGGTGAACACTGAAGCTTTCTTT. It translates to CASSRSPGVNTEAFF.